The rows below give T cell receptor beta chains drawn from one sample of a study of neurological immune-mediated disorders. TCRdb re-called the 5' RACE reads through MiXCR, storing one row per CDR3 protein. The repertoire holds 30,000 to 45,000 distinct CDR3 sequences, with roughly 10% as singletons. The sample taken for sequencing was CD4+ T cells from blood. Receptors were obtained from a woman aged 25-40 years with HTLV-1-associated myelopathy (HAM/TSP). Each CDR3 is given with its conserved first and last residue. A D gene is named only where the DNA matches it firmly. For some rows the clone size is stated as once, few or many, or as a class when expanded; others skip it.

j_gene | v_gene | abundance | d_gene | CDR3nt | CDR3aa
TRBJ2-2 | TRBV12-3/TRBV12-4 | many | NA | TGTGCCAGCAGTTTAATCCTTCCCAGCACCGGGGAGCTGTTTTTT | CASSLILPSTGELFF
TRBJ1-5 | TRBV27 | NA | NA | TGTGCCAACAGTCTCCTAGGTCCTAGGGGGATAAATCAGCCCCAGCATTTT | CANSLLGPRGINQPQHF
TRBJ1-1 | TRBV20-1 | many | TRBD1 | TGCAGTGCTACCAGGGGACAGGGCGTTATGAACACTGAAGCTTTCTTT | CSATRGQGVMNTEAFF
TRBJ2-5 | TRBV6-5 | many | NA | TGTGCCAGCAGATCAGGGGCGCAAGAGACCCAGTACTTC | CASRSGAQETQYF
TRBJ2-7 | TRBV20-1 | many | TRBD2 | TGCAGTGCTAGAGACCTCGGGCTAGCGGTCACCTACGAGCAGTACTTC | CSARDLGLAVTYEQYF
TRBJ2-3 | TRBV7-2 | many | TRBD2 | TGTGCCAGCACCCCGCAACGGGGGGTGGATACGCAGTATTTT | CASTPQRGVDTQYF
TRBJ1-6 | TRBV5-5 | many | NA | TGTGCCAGCAGCTTTGGCCAGGGGAGTTCACCCCTCCACTTT | CASSFGQGSSPLHF
TRBJ1-1 | TRBV10-3 | many | NA | TGTGCCATCAGTGGAGGGAGTAACACTGAAGCTTTCTTT | CAISGGSNTEAFF
TRBJ2-3 | TRBV20-1 | many | NA | TGCAGTGCTAGAGACGGGGGGCGGACAGATACGCAGTATTTT | CSARDGGRTDTQYF
TRBJ1-1 | TRBV5-1 | few | TRBD1 | TGCGCCAGCAGCTTGGAAGCGACAGGGGGCAGGGAAGCTTTCTTT | CASSLEATGGREAFF
TRBJ1-4 | TRBV12-3/TRBV12-4 | many | TRBD1 | TGTGCCAGCAGGGACAGGGGGCATGAAAAACTGTTTTTT | CASRDRGHEKLFF
TRBJ1-6 | TRBV7-2 | many | TRBD1 | TGTGCCAGCAGCAACGGATACGGACAGGGGACACCCCTCCACTTT | CASSNGYGQGTPLHF
TRBJ1-1 | TRBV5-5 | many | NA | TGTGCCAGCAGCCGTGATGGGGGGAGGAACACTGAAGCTTTCTTT | CASSRDGGRNTEAFF
TRBJ2-7 | TRBV6-5 | many | TRBD2 | TGTGCCAGCAGCCTTAGCGGGGTGGGTGAGCAGTACTTC | CASSLSGVGEQYF
TRBJ2-3 | TRBV11-2 | many | NA | TGTGCCAGCAGCGCAATGGACCCAGATACGCAGTATTTT | CASSAMDPDTQYF
TRBJ1-3 | TRBV7-6 | many | NA | TGTGCCAGCAGCACCCCCAGGCAGGGAATGGGAAACACCATATATTTT | CASSTPRQGMGNTIYF